This is a list of T cell receptor beta chains from one sample in a study of T cell repertoires in cytomegalovirus infection. These receptors' antigens are unknown. MiXCR was run by TCRdb on the reads, yielding one entry per CDR3 protein. The table includes about 700,000 distinct CDR3 sequences, 33% detected once. The material was cultured PBMCs, obtained from culture after CMV antigen stimulation. The source is a human donor in good health (CMV status not recorded). Some clones in this sample may be carry-over from other donors' samples. Each CDR3 is given with its conserved first and last residue. The D gene is left open where the match is weak. Size values are once, few and many counts, or a class for expanded clones, and some rows have none.

clone_size	d_call	v_call	j_call	cdr3_aa	cdr3_nt
few	-	TRBV2	TRBJ1-1	CASNEGGVGEAFF	TGTGCCAGCAACGAGGGGGGGGTCGGGGAAGCTTTCTTT
-	TRBD2	TRBV12-3/TRBV12-4	TRBJ2-5	CASSLRGRGARETQYF	TGTGCCAGCAGTTTGCGGGGGCGGGGGGCGCGGGAGACCCAGTACTTC
-	TRBD2	TRBV6-5	TRBJ2-1	CASSYSASGSEIPSNNEQFF	TGTGCCAGCAGTTACTCGGCTAGCGGGTCCGAGATCCCAAGTAACAATGAGCAGTTCTTC
once	-	TRBV20-1	TRBJ1-1	CSARSEPEAFF	TGCAGTGCTAGATCCGAACCTGAAGCTTTCTTT
-	-	TRBV20-1	TRBJ1-5	CSARHVYSNQPQHF	TGCAGTGCGAGACACGTTTATAGCAATCAGCCCCAGCATTTT
-	-	TRBV6-1	TRBJ2-7	CASSLIQRGTYEQYF	TGTGCCAGCAGTCTAATCCAGCGCGGGACCTACGAGCAGTACTTC
many	TRBD1	TRBV11-2	TRBJ2-7	CASSGEDRVPYEQYF	TGTGCCAGCAGCGGGGAGGACAGGGTGCCCTACGAGCAGTACTTC
few	-	TRBV12-3/TRBV12-4	TRBJ1-1	CASSKDGPGAFF	TGTGCCAGCAGCAAGGACGGCCCAGGAGCTTTCTTT
-	TRBD1	TRBV20-1	TRBJ1-5	CSALSGTGGNQPQHF	TGCAGTGCTCTTTCCGGGACAGGGGGCAATCAGCCCCAGCATTTT
-	-	TRBV19	TRBJ1-1	CASWSGDTEAFF	TGTGCCAGTTGGTCTGGGGACACTGAAGCTTTCTTT
few	-	TRBV7-6	TRBJ2-7	CASSSERQDAQYF	TGTGCCAGCAGCTCCGAGCGCCAGGACGCGCAGTACTTC
few	TRBD1	TRBV4-1	TRBJ2-1	CASSLPDRVHEQFF	TGCGCCAGCAGCCTCCCCGACAGGGTGCATGAGCAGTTCTTC
few	TRBD1	TRBV12-3/TRBV12-4	TRBJ1-1	CASRQDPGTGGTEAFF	TGTGCCAGCAGACAGGACCCCGGGACAGGCGGCACTGAAGCTTTCTTT
-	TRBD1	TRBV11-2	TRBJ2-1	CASSPRDSLSYNEQFF	TGTGCCAGCAGCCCCAGGGACAGCCTCTCCTACAATGAGCAGTTCTTC
-	TRBD2	TRBV24-1	TRBJ2-7	CATSDPGTSGYEQYF	TGTGCCACCAGTGACCCCGGGACTAGCGGCTACGAGCAGTACTTC
many	TRBD1	TRBV12-3/TRBV12-4	TRBJ1-1	CASSAPRGGEEAFF	TGTGCCAGCAGTGCACCCAGGGGGGGCGAAGAAGCTTTCTTT
many	-	TRBV7-2	TRBJ2-3	CASSLEAREDTQYF	TGTGCCAGCAGCTTAGAGGCTAGGGAAGATACGCAGTATTTT
-	-	TRBV7-8	TRBJ1-2	CASSLEVTNYGYTF	TGTGCCAGCAGCTTGGAGGTGACGAACTATGGCTACACCTTC
-	-	TRBV14	TRBJ2-2	CASSRPGPVYTGELFF	TGTGCCAGCAGCCGGCCGGGCCCTGTATACACCGGGGAGCTGTTTTTT
-	-	TRBV18	TRBJ1-3	CASSPGQTSSGNTIYF	TGTGCCAGCTCACCGGGCCAGACTAGCTCTGGAAACACCATATATTTT
-	TRBD2	TRBV19	TRBJ2-1	CASSILPGGNEQFF	TGTGCCAGTAGTATCTTACCGGGGGGCAATGAGCAGTTCTTC
many	-	TRBV7-2	TRBJ2-1	CASSLGAYYEQFF	TGTGCCAGCAGCTTAGGGGCGTACTATGAGCAGTTCTTC
-	-	TRBV4-1	TRBJ2-2	CASSQGAGTGELFF	TGCGCCAGCAGCCAAGGGGCTGGCACCGGGGAGCTGTTTTTT
many	TRBD1	TRBV7-8	TRBJ2-7	CASRVQGAFEQYF	TGTGCCAGCAGGGTGCAGGGGGCTTTCGAGCAGTACTTC
-	-	TRBV6-1	TRBJ2-3	CASIRDTTDTQYF	TGTGCCAGCATTAGGGATACCACAGATACGCAGTATTTT
few	TRBD1	TRBV7-2	TRBJ2-2	CASSDRQGYTGELFF	TGTGCCAGCAGTGACCGACAGGGATACACCGGGGAGCTGTTTTTT
-	-	TRBV14	TRBJ1-1	CASSQVWMEAEAFF	TGTGCCAGCAGCCAAGTGTGGATGGAGGCTGAAGCTTTCTTT
many	-	TRBV7-2	TRBJ2-3	CASSLDSLEADTQYF	TGTGCCAGCAGCTTAGACAGTTTAGAGGCAGATACGCAGTATTTT
once	TRBD1	TRBV6-2/TRBV6-3	TRBJ2-7	CASSYLRETGGKEQYF	TGTGCCAGCAGTTATTTGAGAGAAACAGGGGGGAAGGAGCAGTACTTC
few	-	TRBV6-1	TRBJ1-2	CASRRTAYGYTF	TGTGCCAGCAGGAGGACAGCCTATGGCTACACCTTC
-	-	TRBV7-7	TRBJ2-2	CASSLVGTPNTGELFF	TGTGCCAGCAGCTTAGTAGGGACCCCGAACACCGGGGAGCTGTTTTTT
few	-	TRBV18	TRBJ1-5	CASSPDIIGNQPQHF	TGTGCCAGCTCACCGGACATCATCGGCAATCAGCCCCAGCATTTT
-	-	TRBV7-2	TRBJ1-1	CASSIPTGRPEAFF	TGTGCCAGCAGCATACCTACAGGGCGGCCTGAAGCTTTCTTT
-	TRBD2	TRBV12-3/TRBV12-4	TRBJ2-3	CASSYLAGPSTDTQYF	TGTGCCAGCAGCTACTTAGCGGGACCTAGCACAGATACGCAGTATTTT
few	TRBD1	TRBV19	TRBJ1-1	CASTDREGQGAMNTEAFF	TGTGCCAGTACCGACCGGGAAGGACAGGGGGCGATGAACACTGAAGCTTTCTTT
few	-	TRBV5-1	TRBJ2-6	CASSSTGPGANVLTF	TGCGCCAGCAGCTCTACAGGGCCAGGGGCCAACGTCCTGACTTTC
few	-	TRBV7-2	TRBJ1-3	CASSLALAGVANTIYF	TGTGCCAGCAGCTTAGCGCTGGCCGGGGTTGCAAACACCATATATTTT
few	-	TRBV27	TRBJ1-5	CASSLTSRNQPQHF	TGTGCCAGCAGTTTAACCTCTCGTAATCAGCCCCAGCATTTT
few	TRBD1	TRBV29-1	TRBJ1-6	CSGLHQGAGSYNSPLHF	TGCAGCGGACTACACCAGGGGGCGGGCTCCTATAATTCACCCCTCCACTTT
-	-	TRBV18	TRBJ1-3	CASSPPRGNGNTIYF	TGTGCCAGCTCACCACCACGGGGGAATGGAAACACCATATATTTT
few	TRBD1	TRBV5-4	TRBJ1-1	CASAPNPTGGTEAFF	TGTGCCAGCGCCCCGAATCCGACAGGGGGGACTGAAGCTTTCTTT
-	-	TRBV4-1	TRBJ2-5	CASSPTIHRKETQYF	TGTGCCAGCAGCCCCACGATTCACAGGAAAGAGACCCAGTACTTC
-	-	TRBV23-1	TRBJ2-5	CASSQLGGRGQETQYF	TGCGCCAGCAGTCAGTTAGGGGGGAGAGGGCAAGAGACCCAGTACTTC
few	TRBD2	TRBV27	TRBJ2-1	CASSLRRESYNEQFF	TGTGCCAGCAGTTTAAGGCGGGAGAGTTACAATGAGCAGTTCTTC
few	-	TRBV20-1	TRBJ1-2	CSARDGGRINLFYGYTF	TGCAGTGCTAGAGATGGGGGGCGGATCAACCTATTCTATGGCTACACCTTC
few	TRBD2	TRBV27	TRBJ2-3	CASSTLGTSGRMFDTQYF	TGTGCCAGCAGCACCCTCGGGACTAGCGGGAGGATGTTTGATACGCAGTATTTT
-	TRBD1	TRBV5-6	TRBJ2-1	CASSYRTGSLRYNEQFF	TGTGCCAGCAGCTATCGGACAGGGTCCCTGAGGTACAATGAGCAGTTCTTC
few	-	TRBV4-1	TRBJ1-5	CASSQVDYSRNQPQHF	TGCGCCAGCAGCCAAGTTGACTACTCCCGCAATCAGCCCCAGCATTTT
-	-	TRBV7-2	TRBJ1-5	CASSFAQNRPQHF	TGTGCCAGCAGCTTCGCCCAAAACCGGCCCCAGCATTTT
few	TRBD1	TRBV24-1	TRBJ1-1	CATSDLPPGTGMNTEAFF	TGTGCCACCAGTGATTTGCCCCCCGGGACAGGTATGAACACTGAAGCTTTCTTT